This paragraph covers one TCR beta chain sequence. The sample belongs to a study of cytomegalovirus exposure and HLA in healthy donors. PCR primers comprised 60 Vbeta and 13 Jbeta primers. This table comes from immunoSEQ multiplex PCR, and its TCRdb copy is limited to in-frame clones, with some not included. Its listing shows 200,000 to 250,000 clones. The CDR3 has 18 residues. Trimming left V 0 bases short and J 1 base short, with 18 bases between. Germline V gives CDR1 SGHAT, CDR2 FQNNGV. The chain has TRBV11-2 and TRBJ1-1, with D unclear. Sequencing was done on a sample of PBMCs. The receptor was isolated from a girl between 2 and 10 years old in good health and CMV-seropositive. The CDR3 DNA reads TGTGCCAGCAGCTTAGATTTTCCAACGGCGGGATCGAACACTGAAGCTTTCTTT. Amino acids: CASSLDFPTAGSNTEAFF. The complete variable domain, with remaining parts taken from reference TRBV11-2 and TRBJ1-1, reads EAGVAQSPRYKIIEKRQSVAFWCNPISGHATLYWYQQILGQGPKLLIQFQNNGVVDDSQLPKDRFSAERLKGVDSTLKIQPAKLEDSAVYLCASSLDFPTAGSNTEAFFGQGTRLTVV.